This T cell receptor beta chain was found in a study of shared clonotypes between healthy human individuals. Memory CD4+ cells were the fraction left after CD45RA+ naive selection. TCRdb's copy holds only in-frame clones and misses some; the assay was immunoSEQ multiplex PCR. The profile shows 950,000 to 1,100,000 clones, 60% to 80% of them singletons. On this clone itself: The antigen is not known. A junction boundary mismatches the germline segment, possibly from a read error. This CDR3 is also generated by other DNA sequences in the sample.

Per the germline V gene, CDR1 is GTSNPN and CDR2 is SVGIG (reference sequence). This CDR3 is built from 12 residues. Broader study findings: Richness estimates generally favored naive over memory subsets. Investigators collected only blood, and repertoires in tissues likely differ.

The chain combines TRBV30 with TRBJ2-7, with D unclear. The receptor comes from a man between 18 and 29 years old in good health. Sequencing input: memory CD4+ T cells sorted from blood. The subset was: CD45RA-negative fraction. The chain's CDR3 is CAWGPFSYEQYF. The CDR3 DNA follows: TGTGCCTGGGGGCCTTTTTCCTATGAGCAGTACTTC.